This T cell receptor (beta chain) originates from a study of spatial heterogeneity in lung cancer. This clonotype was counted many times. Sample time point: blood at routine non-recurrence follow-up after resection. TCRdb independently ran MiXCR on the 5' RACE reads; one entry per CDR3 protein. The repertoire includes 30,000 to 40,000 distinct CDR3 sequences, about 7.9% of them detected once, and 9.4% sits in the top ten. Sequenced material: PBMCs, taken at follow-up. This TCR came from a male donor with early-stage non-small cell lung cancer.

This CDR3 is CASSLARDQPQHF. The CDR3 DNA sequence: TGTGCCAGCAGCTTAGCAAGAGATCAGCCCCAGCATTTT. The genes are TRBV7-9 and TRBJ1-5; no definite D call. From germline, CDR1 is SEHNR and CDR2 FQNEAQ (reference sequence). V lost 0 bases, J lost 5 bases, and 5 bases lay in between. The CDR3 has 13 residues.